Listed below are T cell receptor beta chains from one sample, sequenced in a study of T cells after yellow fever vaccination. TCRdb passed the 5' RACE reads through MiXCR, listing each CDR3 protein once. The repertoire has over 35,000 distinct CDR3 sequences, just under 6.5% of them found once; the top ten carry about 10%. Sequenced here: PBMCs, either bulk or a sorted T-cell subset (CD4+, CD8+, memory, or dextramer-sorted; not recorded which), sampled 45 days after the yellow fever booster vaccination. These receptors were obtained from a man aged 25-45 years who received the YFV17D yellow fever vaccine. The CDR3 runs from the conserved cysteine through the conserved F or W. D genes are given only for firm matches. Rows may omit the clone size; those that give it use once, few, many or a size class.

d_gene	j_gene	abundance	v_gene	CDR3nt	CDR3aa
NA	TRBJ2-3	many	TRBV12-3/TRBV12-4	TGTGCCAGCAGCCGGACCTTGGATACGCAGTATTTT	CASSRTLDTQYF
NA	TRBJ2-7	many	TRBV18	TGTGCCAGCTCCCCTCCGGGGGTTGGGGTCGAGCAGTACTTC	CASSPPGVGVEQYF
NA	TRBJ1-1	NA	TRBV7-2	TGTGCCAGCAGCCCCAGGCAGGCCCCCACTGAAGCTTTCTTT	CASSPRQAPTEAFF
TRBD1	TRBJ1-5	many	TRBV19	TGTGCCAGTAGTATAGGCGGGACAGGCAGGGTGCCCCAGCATTTT	CASSIGGTGRVPQHF
NA	TRBJ2-3	many	TRBV20-1	TGCAGTGTAGGGTATAGTACGCAGTATTTT	CSVGYSTQYF
NA	TRBJ1-1	NA	TRBV15	TGTGCCACCAGCAGGGTTGCCGGAAGGGACACTGAAGCTTTCTTT	CATSRVAGRDTEAFF
TRBD1	TRBJ2-7	many	TRBV28	TGTGCCAGCGCACAGGGGGCGCGCGAGCAGTACTTC	CASAQGAREQYF
NA	TRBJ2-4	NA	TRBV4-3	TGCGCCAGCAGCGGACAGTACCGGACAGAAAACATTCAGTACTTC	CASSGQYRTENIQYF
TRBD2	TRBJ2-7	many	TRBV7-9	TGTGCCAGCAGCCAAGGGGTAGCGGGCCCGACCTACGAGCAGTACTTC	CASSQGVAGPTYEQYF
TRBD1	TRBJ2-7	many	TRBV20-1	TGCAGTGCTGAAGATGCGGGACAGGCCTACGAGCAGTACTTC	CSAEDAGQAYEQYF